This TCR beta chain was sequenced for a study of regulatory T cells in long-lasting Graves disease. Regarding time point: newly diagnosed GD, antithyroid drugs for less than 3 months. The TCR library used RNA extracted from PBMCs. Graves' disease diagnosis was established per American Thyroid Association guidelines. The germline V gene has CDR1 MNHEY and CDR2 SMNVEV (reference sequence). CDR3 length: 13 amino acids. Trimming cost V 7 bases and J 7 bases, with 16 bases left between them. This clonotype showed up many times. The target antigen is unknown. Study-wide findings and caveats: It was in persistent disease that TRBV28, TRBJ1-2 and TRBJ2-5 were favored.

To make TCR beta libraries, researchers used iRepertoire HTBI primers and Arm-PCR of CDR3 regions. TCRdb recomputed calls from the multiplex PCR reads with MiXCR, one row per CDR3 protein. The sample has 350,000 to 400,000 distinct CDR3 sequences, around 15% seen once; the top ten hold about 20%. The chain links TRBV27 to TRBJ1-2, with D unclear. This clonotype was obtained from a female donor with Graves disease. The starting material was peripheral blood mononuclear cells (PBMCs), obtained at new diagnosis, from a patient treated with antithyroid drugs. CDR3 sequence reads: CASIPYPGGGYTF. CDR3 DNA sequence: TGTGCCAGCATCCCTTACCCGGGTGGTGGCTACACCTTC.